The sequence of this T cell receptor beta chain was determined in a study of blood T cells in healthy people across ages. This clonotype was found a few times. This CDR3 contains 16 residues. CDR1 and CDR2 (germline): MDHEN, SYDVKM. The V end was cut by 3 bases, the J end by 2 bases, with 16 bases between. With a J-beta primer mix and a sample-barcoded 5' primer, a second PCR ran roughly 6 to 12 cycles. Via MiXCR, TCRdb re-called the 5' RACE reads, giving one row per CDR3 protein. This sample carries over a million distinct CDR3 sequences, around 25% of them seen once, and the ten largest clones take around 0.75%. These data also featured in a second study, about T cells of mothers and their children.

The rearrangement joins TRBV28 to TRBJ1-2; D perhaps matches TRBD1 (6 bases). The sequence was collected from a girl aged 2-10 years in good health. The sequenced sample was blood. The CDR3 coding sequence is TGTGCCAGCAGTTTGGGCTCAACGGGGGCGAACTATGGCTACACCTTC. Translating it yields CASSLGSTGANYGYTF.